This section outlines one TCR beta chain sequence together with its context. This specimen comes from a study of T cell changes during pregnancy in multiple sclerosis. The table came from immunoSEQ multiplex PCR; TCRdb's copy has only in-frame clones and leaves some out. The table has 55,000 to 65,000 clones, 93% seen once; the top ten hold approximately 2.5%. The origin of this receptor is a female donor with multiple sclerosis, enrolled in a pregnancy study. The specimen was CD8+ T cells from peripheral blood mononuclear cells, collected in the third trimester of pregnancy.

The CDR3, as DNA: TGTGCCAGCAGTTTTTCTAGCGTCGGCTACGAGCAGTACTTC. It codes for CASSFSSVGYEQYF. The chain links TRBV27 to TRBJ2-7; a possible D gene is TRBD2 (6 bases). The CDR3 has 14 amino acids. Germline V gene sequence: CDR1 MNHEY, CDR2 SMNVEV (reference sequence). V was pared by 3 bases and J by 3 bases, with 12 bases between.